This TCR beta chain was captured by sequencing in a study of T cell responses to AZD1222 COVID-19 vaccine. The assay was immunoSEQ multiplex PCR, and TCRdb's table has in-frame clones only and misses some. This repertoire shows 100,000 to 150,000 clones, over 75% found once; its top ten account for roughly 7%. The CDR3 loop spans 18 amino acids. The junction had 6 bases not matched to a gene; V was cut back by 0 bases and J by 2 bases. Germline lookup yields CDR1 SGHRS and CDR2 YFSETQ. This rearrangement joins TRBV5-1 to TRBJ2-3; 13 positions agree with TRBD2. This sample comprised peripheral blood, obtained on day 0 of AZD1222 vaccination. This TCR derives from an adult in good health. CDR3 nucleotides: TGCGCCAGCAGCTTGGGACTAGCGGGAGGAAGATTCACAGATACGCAGTATTTT. This codes for CASSLGLAGGRFTDTQYF.